The sequence of this T cell receptor beta chain was determined in a study of T cells after yellow fever vaccination. The study's findings and limits: Shared CD4/CD8 clonotypes were a small share, likely from convergent recombination.

TCR cDNA was made by 5'RACE template switching, adding a universal primer site and UMIs. Using its own MiXCR run on the 5' RACE reads, TCRdb lists one record per CDR3 protein. The table includes roughly 400,000 distinct CDR3 sequences, approximately 19% detected once. Germline V lookup: CDR1 MNHEY, CDR2 SVGAGI. This CDR3 contains 12 residues. The junction had 2 bases not matched to a gene; V was cut back by 5 bases and J by 7 bases. This clonotype has only a few counts. What it recognizes is unknown. This receptor was obtained from a man aged 18-30 years who received the YFV17D yellow fever vaccine. The sample in question was PBMCs, obtained before the yellow fever booster vaccination. V usage is TRBV6-5 and J usage is TRBJ1-2, with 9 bases matching TRBD1. The CDR3 sequence: CASSADRGGYTF. CDR3 nucleotide sequence: TGTGCCAGCAGTGCGGACAGGGGTGGCTACACCTTC.